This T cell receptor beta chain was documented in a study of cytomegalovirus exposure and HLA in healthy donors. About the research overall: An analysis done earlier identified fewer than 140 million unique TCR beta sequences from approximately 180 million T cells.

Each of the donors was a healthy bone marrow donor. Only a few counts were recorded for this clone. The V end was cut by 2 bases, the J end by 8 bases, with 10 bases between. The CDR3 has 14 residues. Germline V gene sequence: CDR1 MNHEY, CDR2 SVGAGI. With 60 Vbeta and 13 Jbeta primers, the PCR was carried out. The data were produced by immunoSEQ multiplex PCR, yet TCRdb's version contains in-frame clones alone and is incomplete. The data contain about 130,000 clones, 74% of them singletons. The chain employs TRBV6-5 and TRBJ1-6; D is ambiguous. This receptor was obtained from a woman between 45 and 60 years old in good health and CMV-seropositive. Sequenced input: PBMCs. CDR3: CASSYKQYDSPLHF. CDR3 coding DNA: TGTGCCAGCAGTTACAAACAGTATGATTCACCCCTCCACTTT.